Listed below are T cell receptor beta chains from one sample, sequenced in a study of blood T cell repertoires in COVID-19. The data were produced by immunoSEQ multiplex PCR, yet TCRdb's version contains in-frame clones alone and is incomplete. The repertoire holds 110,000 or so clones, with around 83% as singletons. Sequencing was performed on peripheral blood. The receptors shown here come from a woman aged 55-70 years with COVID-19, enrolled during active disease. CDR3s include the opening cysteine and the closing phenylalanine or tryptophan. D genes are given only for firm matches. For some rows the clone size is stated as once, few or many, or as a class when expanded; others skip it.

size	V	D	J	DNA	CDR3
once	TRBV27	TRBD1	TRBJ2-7	TGTGCCAGCAGTTCCTGGACAGGGTGGCACGAGCAGTACTTC	CASSSWTGWHEQYF
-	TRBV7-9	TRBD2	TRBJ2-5	TGTGCCAGCAGCCCCCGGGAGGGCCAAGAGACCCAGTACTTC	CASSPREGQETQYF
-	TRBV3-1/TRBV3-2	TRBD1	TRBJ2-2	TGTGCCAGCGCCCAACAGGGGGCCGGGACCGGGGAGCTGTTTTTT	CASAQQGAGTGELFF
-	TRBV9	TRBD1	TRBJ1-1	TGTGCCAGCAGCTTAGGACAGGGCTTGAACACTGAAGCTTTCTTT	CASSLGQGLNTEAFF
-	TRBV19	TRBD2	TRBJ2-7	TGTGCCAGTAGTCCCGGGACTAGCTTTTTTTACGAGCAGTACTTC	CASSPGTSFFYEQYF
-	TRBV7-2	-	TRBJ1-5	TGTGCCAGCAGCCTAGTAGGCGGAGATTATAGCAATCAGCCCCAGCATTTT	CASSLVGGDYSNQPQHF
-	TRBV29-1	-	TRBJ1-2	TGCAGCGTTGAAGGCCAGCAACGCGGTGGAGGCTACACCTTC	CSVEGQQRGGGYTF
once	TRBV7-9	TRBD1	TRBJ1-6	TGTGCCAGCAGCTTACAGGCACAGGGGGCTTCTAGTTCACCCCTCCACTTT	CASSLQAQGASSSPLHF
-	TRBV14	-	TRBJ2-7	TGTGCCAGCAGCCCCGGGGCCTACGAGCAGTACTTC	CASSPGAYEQYF
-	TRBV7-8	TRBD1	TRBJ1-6	TGTGCCAGCAGCGTGACAGGGTATAATTCACCCCTCCACTTT	CASSVTGYNSPLHF
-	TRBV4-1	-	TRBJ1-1	TGCGCCAGCAGCCAGCAGACAGGATACACTGAAGCTTTCTTT	CASSQQTGYTEAFF
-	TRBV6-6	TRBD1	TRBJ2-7	TGTGCCAGCACGATTGACAGGGCCCACGAGCAGTACTTC	CASTIDRAHEQYF
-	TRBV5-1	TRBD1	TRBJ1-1	TGCGCCAGCAGCTCTATAAACAGGGGGCGCAGTCAAGCTTTCTTT	CASSSINRGRSQAFF
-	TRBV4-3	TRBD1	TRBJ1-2	TGCGCCAGCAGCAAGGGGGCAGGTGGCTACACCTTC	CASSKGAGGYTF
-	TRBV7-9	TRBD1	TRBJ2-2	TGTGCCAGCAGCTTGGAATATGGGACAGGGGGCACCGGGGAGCTGTTTTTT	CASSLEYGTGGTGELFF
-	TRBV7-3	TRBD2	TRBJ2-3	TGTGCCAGCAGCTTACTAGCGGGGGGGCTCTCAGATACGCAGTATTTT	CASSLLAGGLSDTQYF
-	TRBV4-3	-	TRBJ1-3	TGCGCCAGCAGCCAAGTGTATACGGTGTACGGAAACACCATATATTTT	CASSQVYTVYGNTIYF
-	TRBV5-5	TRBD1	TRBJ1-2	TGTGCCAGCAGCTCCCGCGGGACAGGCACTATTAACTATGGCTACACCTTC	CASSSRGTGTINYGYTF
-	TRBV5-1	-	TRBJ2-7	TGCGCCAGCAGCCCAAAGGGACTCGCCAACGAGCAGTACTTC	CASSPKGLANEQYF
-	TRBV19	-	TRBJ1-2	TGTGCCAGTAGTTTTGGTAGCGATGGCTACACCTTC	CASSFGSDGYTF
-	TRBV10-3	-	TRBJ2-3	TGTGCCTCGTTGGGGGGGCTGTTGACAGATACGCAGTATTTT	CASLGGLLTDTQYF
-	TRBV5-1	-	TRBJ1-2	TGCGCCAGCAGCTTGACAGGGCCGGGTGGCTACACCTTC	CASSLTGPGGYTF
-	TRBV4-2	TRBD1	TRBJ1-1	TGTGCCAGCAGCCAAGACCGGGACAGGGGGCCGGACGCTTTCTTT	CASSQDRDRGPDAFF
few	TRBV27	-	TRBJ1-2	TGTGCCAGCAGTCACGGTGAAGAAGACTATGGCTACACCTTC	CASSHGEEDYGYTF
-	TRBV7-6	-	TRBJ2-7	TGTGCCAGCAGCTTAGTTACAGAGCAGTACTTC	CASSLVTEQYF
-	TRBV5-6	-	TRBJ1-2	TGTGCCAGCAGCTTGCTTGGCGGCAGCAGCTATGGCTACACCTTC	CASSLLGGSSYGYTF
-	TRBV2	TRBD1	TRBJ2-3	TGTGCCAGCAGGTGGACAGGTAGCACAGATACGCAGTATTTT	CASRWTGSTDTQYF
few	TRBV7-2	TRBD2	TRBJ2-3	TGTGCCAGCAGCTCTTTCCCCCGGGGGGGGCTAGGCACAGATACGCAGTATTTT	CASSSFPRGGLGTDTQYF
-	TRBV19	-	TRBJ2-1	TGTGCCAGTAGTGATGGGGAGGTTACCTACAATGAGCAGTTCTTC	CASSDGEVTYNEQFF
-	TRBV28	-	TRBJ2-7	TGTGCCAGCAGTTTAGAGCGGCTCGAGCAGTACTTC	CASSLERLEQYF
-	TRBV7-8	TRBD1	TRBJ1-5	TGTGCCAGCAGCTTAGCTGGGACAGGTGGATGGCCCCAGCATTTT	CASSLAGTGGWPQHF
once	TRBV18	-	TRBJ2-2	TGTGCCAGCTCACCACGGCAGGGCCCGAACACCGGGGAGCTGTTTTTT	CASSPRQGPNTGELFF
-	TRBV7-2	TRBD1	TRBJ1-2	TGTGCCAGCAGGGCCTGGGACAGTTACTATGGCTACACCTTC	CASRAWDSYYGYTF